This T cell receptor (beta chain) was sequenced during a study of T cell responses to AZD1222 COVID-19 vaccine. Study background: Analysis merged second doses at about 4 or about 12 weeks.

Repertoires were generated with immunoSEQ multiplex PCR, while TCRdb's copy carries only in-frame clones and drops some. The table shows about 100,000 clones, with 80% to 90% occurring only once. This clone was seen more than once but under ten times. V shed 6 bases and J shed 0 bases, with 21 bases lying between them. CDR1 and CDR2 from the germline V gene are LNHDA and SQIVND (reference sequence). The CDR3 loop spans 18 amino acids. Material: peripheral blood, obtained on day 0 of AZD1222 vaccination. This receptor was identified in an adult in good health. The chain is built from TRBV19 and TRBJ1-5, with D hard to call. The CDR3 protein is CASSLDPVGLFSNQPQHF. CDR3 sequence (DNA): TGTGCCAGTAGCCTCGACCCCGTGGGCTTATTTAGCAATCAGCCCCAGCATTTT.